This TCR beta chain was sequenced during a study of cytomegalovirus exposure and HLA in healthy donors. Whole-study context: The roughly 110 validation repertoires matched the roughly 700 first-cohort repertoires in platform, a later analysis reported. Study-wide findings and caveats: It was found in a later analysis that first-cohort TCR clusters tended to co-occur in the approximately 120 validation repertoires.

This table comes from immunoSEQ multiplex PCR, and its TCRdb copy is limited to in-frame clones, with some not included. Counted here are about 71,000 clones, 94% occurring once; the ten biggest clones make up roughly 1%. This CDR3 spans 15 amino acids. The V end was cut by 5 bases, the J end by 11 bases, with 22 bases between. Looked up from germline, CDR1 is MNHEY and CDR2 is SMNVEV (reference sequence). To note about this clone: Its specificity is not known.

The source is a woman younger than 35 in good health and CMV-seronegative. The sequenced sample consisted of PBMCs. The rearrangement links TRBV27 to TRBJ2-1; tentative D call: TRBD2 (7 bases). The CDR3 loop reads CASSTLGGAHWKQFF. CDR3 coding DNA: TGTGCCAGCAGTACGCTGGGGGGGGCCCACTGGAAGCAGTTCTTC.